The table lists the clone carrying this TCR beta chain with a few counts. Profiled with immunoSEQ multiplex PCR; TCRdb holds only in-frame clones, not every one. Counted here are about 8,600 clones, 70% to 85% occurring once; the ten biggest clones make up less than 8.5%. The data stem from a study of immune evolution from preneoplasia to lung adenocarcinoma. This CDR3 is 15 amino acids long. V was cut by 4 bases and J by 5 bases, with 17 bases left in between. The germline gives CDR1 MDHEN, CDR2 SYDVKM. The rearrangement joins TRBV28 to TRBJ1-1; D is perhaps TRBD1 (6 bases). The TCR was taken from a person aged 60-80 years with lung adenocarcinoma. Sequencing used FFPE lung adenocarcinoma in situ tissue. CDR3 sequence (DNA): TGTGCCAGCAGTTACCGGGGGCAGAGAGGGACTGAAGCTTTCTTT. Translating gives CASSYRGQRGTEAFF.